These 26 T cell receptor beta chains share one sample of origin, sequenced in a study of beta chain features in type 1 diabetes. Notes on the study in general: Among all four CD4+ subsets, Type 1 diabetes patients had TCRB CDR3s that were moderately but significantly shorter.

These TCRs are of unknown antigen specificity. The sequenced template was cDNA made from the entire isolated RNA. Only in-frame clones appear in the TCRdb table, and some are missing; sequencing was by immunoSEQ multiplex PCR. Counted here are 300,000 to 400,000 clones, roughly 9% occurring once; the ten biggest clones make up roughly 0.99%. The source material was central memory CD4+ T cells from blood. These receptor sequences come from a man aged 25 to 45 with type 1 diabetes.

The table lists this clone with a few counts. V gene TRBV9 combines with J gene TRBJ1-2, with 7 bases aligning to TRBD1. This CDR3 is built from 13 residues. The germline gives CDR1 SGDLS, CDR2 YYNGEE. After removal of 3 bases from V and 4 bases from J, the junction contained 3 bases not matched to a gene. The CDR3 protein is CASSGQGSYGYTF. The CDR3 DNA is TGTGCCAGCAGCGGACAGGGATCCTATGGCTACACCTTC.

There are a few counts of this clone. V gene TRBV6-6 combines with J gene TRBJ2-7, with 8 bases matching TRBD1. CDR1 and CDR2 from the germline V gene are MNHNY and SVGAGI (reference sequence). CDR3 size: 15 residues. J lost 6 bases, V lost 8 bases, and 15 bases had no gene match. The CDR3 here is CASATRGQGESEQYF. CDR3 in DNA: TGTGCCAGCGCAACTAGAGGACAGGGAGAGAGCGAGCAGTACTTC.

This clone came up many times. V and J are TRBV11-3 and TRBJ2-2; D ambiguous. Germline values: CDR1 SGHNT, CDR2 YENEEA. Trimming left V 3 bases short and J 5 bases short, with 4 bases between. This CDR3 spans 12 amino acids. The CDR3 DNA is TGTGCCAGCAGCTTGGGTACCGGGGAGCTGTTTTTT. It codes for CASSLGTGELFF. Together with reference TRBV11-3 and TRBJ2-2, the CDR3 gives the full variable domain: EAGVVQSPRYKIIEKKQPVAFWCNPISGHNTLYWYLQNLGQGPELLIRYENEEAVDDSQLPKDRFSAERLKGVDSTLKIQPAELGDSAVYLCASSLGTGELFFGEGSRLTVL.

The chain combines TRBV11-3 with TRBJ2-7, with a possible D match to TRBD1 (5 bases). Trimming stripped 2 bases from V and 5 bases from J, with 13 bases between. CDR1 and CDR2 from the germline V gene are SGHNT and YENEEA. CDR3 length: 14 residues. CDR3 DNA sequence: TGTGCCAGCAGCTTAAATGCAGGGAACCACGAGCAGTACTTC. Translation: CASSLNAGNHEQYF.

The rearrangement links TRBV28 to TRBJ1-4; 7 bases fit TRBD1. The trim removed 6 bases at V and 5 bases at J, leaving 6 bases unmatched. Germline loops: CDR1 MDHEN, CDR2 SYDVKM. This CDR3 region has 14 residues. Written as DNA, the CDR3 is TGTGCCAGCAGACCCGGGACAGAGAATGAAAAACTGTTTTTT. Protein product: CASRPGTENEKLFF.

The chain recombines TRBV27 with TRBJ1-4; no firm D call. Germline loops: CDR1 MNHEY, CDR2 SMNVEV (reference sequence). CDR3 length: 15 amino acids. V lost 3 bases and J lost 4, with 12 bases in between. The chain's CDR3 is CASSFSSQNNEKLFF. The CDR3 nucleotides are TGTGCCAGCAGTTTTTCATCACAGAATAATGAAAAACTGTTTTTT.

The table lists this clone with a few counts. The rearrangement joins TRBV9 to TRBJ2-7; 7 bases match TRBD2. The CDR3 covers 16 residues. Germline V gene lookup returns CDR1 SGDLS and CDR2 YYNGEE. Germline trimming cut 0 bases from V and 3 bases from J; bases unmatched to any gene: 9. The DNA for the CDR3 is TGTGCCAGCAGCGTAGCTACGGGAGGAGGGGTCTACGAGCAGTACTTC. Its protein product is CASSVATGGGVYEQYF.

The rearrangement joins TRBV29-1 to TRBJ2-3; D is possibly TRBD1 or TRBD2 (7 bases each). The germline V gene encodes CDR1 SQVTM and CDR2 ANQGSEA. CDR3 length: 15 residues. Between the trimmed V and J ends, which lost 3 bases and 6 bases, there was a span of 19 bases. The CDR3 sequence: CSVDIPGGAADTQYF. The CDR3 DNA reads TGCAGCGTTGACATTCCAGGGGGGGCGGCGGATACGCAGTATTTT.

This clone was observed at least ten times. The chain has TRBV19 and TRBJ2-7; no definite D call. Germline CDR1 is LNHDA and CDR2 is SQIVND (reference sequence). The CDR3 is 13 residues long. Trimming removed 3 bases from V and 5 bases from J, with 11 bases in between. The CDR3 is CASSMGSSDEQYF. The CDR3 region has the DNA TGTGCCAGTAGTATGGGGTCATCCGACGAGCAGTACTTC.

This clone has a handful of counts. The chain joins TRBV7-2 to TRBJ1-2; the D is unclear. The ends were cut back, 1 base at V and 4 bases at J, with 13 bases in the middle. Germline V gene data show CDR1 as SGHTA and CDR2 as FQGNSA. This CDR3 has 15 amino acids. The CDR3 DNA is TGTGCCAGCAGCTTAGATCGCGGCCTGGTCTATGGCTACACCTTC. Residues: CASSLDRGLVYGYTF.

This clone was picked up a small number of times. The chain links TRBV11-2 to TRBJ1-6; D gene ambiguous. The CDR3 is made up of 15 amino acids. CDR1 SGHAT and CDR2 FQNNGV come from the germline V gene. V lost 1 base and J lost 2, with 6 bases in between. The CDR3 sequence: CASSLGQTYNSPLHF. CDR3 DNA sequence: TGTGCCAGCAGCTTAGGTCAAACCTATAATTCACCCCTCCACTTT.

The chain couples TRBV9 to TRBJ2-5; 9 nucleotides agree with TRBD2. The CDR3 length is 17 residues. Germline assignment: CDR1 SGDLS and CDR2 YYNGEE. The trim removed 0 bases at V and 3 bases at J, leaving 9 bases unmatched. The CDR3 region has the DNA TGTGCCAGCAGCGTAGGGGGACTAGCCGGTAAAAAAGAGACCCAGTACTTC. It specifies CASSVGGLAGKKETQYF.

The gene calls are TRBV27 and TRBJ1-4, with 8 bases aligning to TRBD1. CDR3 size: 15 residues. With V trimmed by 5 bases and J by 8 bases, 10 bases remained unmatched. Germline-derived CDR1 and CDR2 are MNHEY and SMNVEV (reference sequence). DNA of the CDR3: TGTGCCAGCAGTGTAGACAGGGGTGAGAGGGAAAAACTGTTTTTT. As protein: CASSVDRGEREKLFF.

This clone was seen ten or more times. The rearrangement joins TRBV28 to TRBJ2-5; D call uncertain. Germline V lookup: CDR1 MDHEN, CDR2 SYDVKM. The CDR3 is 14 residues long. The V end was cut by 5 bases, the J end by 4 bases, with 14 bases between. CDR3 residues: CASSALEHGETQYF. CDR3 nucleotide sequence: TGTGCCAGCAGTGCACTCGAACATGGAGAGACCCAGTACTTC.

This chain connects TRBV1 to TRBJ2-1; TRBD2, the D gene given by the table, was not confirmed from the DNA. TRBV1 is marked as a pseudogene. There are 20 residues in the CDR3. The CDR3 sequence: CTSSPRGPGLPPSSYNEQFF. For the CDR3, the DNA is TGCACCAGCAGCCCACGAGGACCGGGACTACCACCGAGCTCCTACAATGAGCAGTTCTTC.

This clone was seen at least ten times. The sample carries other DNA sequences with the same CDR3. The genes are TRBV7-9 and TRBJ1-6; 9 positions match TRBD1. CDR3 size: 14 residues. The V gene end was trimmed by 4 bases and the J gene end by 9 bases; junction bases not matched to a gene: 4. Germline CDR1 reads SEHNR; CDR2 reads FQNEAQ (reference sequence). CDR3 bases: TGTGCCAGCAGCTCGGGACAGGGAAGTTCACCCCTCCACTTT. It yields the protein CASSSGQGSSPLHF.

The table lists this clone with many counts. This chain uses TRBV27 with TRBJ2-1; the match to TRBD2 covers 8 bases. J lost 8 bases, V lost 6 bases, and 12 bases had no gene match. Germline CDR1 and CDR2: MNHEY and SMNVEV (reference sequence). This CDR3 has 15 amino acids. The CDR3 DNA follows: TGTGCCAGCAGCGGACCGGGACTAGAGTACCATGAGCAGTTCTTC. Translating gives CASSGPGLEYHEQFF.

This clone was seen a few times. The J gene is TRBJ1-1, the V gene TRBV6-5; TRBD1 agrees at 8 bases. Germline V gene data show CDR1 as MNHEY and CDR2 as SVGAGI. This CDR3 contains 12 residues. The V segment lost 6 bases and the J segment 10 bases; nucleotides outside the gene matches: 7. This CDR3 is CASSRTGFGAFF. In DNA, the CDR3 is TGTGCCAGCAGCCGGACAGGGTTTGGAGCTTTCTTT.

V gene TRBV5-6 combines with J gene TRBJ1-5, with TRBD1 matching 7 bases. In germline, CDR1 is SGHDT, CDR2 YYEEEE. V was clipped by 5 bases and J by 1 base; unmatched bases: 9. The CDR3 covers 16 residues. CDR3 protein: CASSSAMTGSNQPQHF. In DNA form, the CDR3 reads TGTGCCAGCAGTTCCGCCATGACAGGGAGCAATCAGCCCCAGCATTTT.

The J gene is TRBJ1-6, the V gene TRBV4-3; D possibly corresponds to TRBD1 (6 bases). V shed 0 bases and J shed 4 bases, with 19 bases lying between them. There are 19 residues in the CDR3. The germline V gene has CDR1 LGHNA and CDR2 YSLEER. CDR3 in amino acids: CASSQDLDSHFSYNSPLHF. CDR3 nucleotides: TGCGCCAGCAGCCAAGATCTGGACAGCCACTTTAGTTATAATTCACCCCTCCACTTT.

This clone was seen more than once but under ten times. V is TRBV6-6 and J is TRBJ1-6; 7 nucleotides match TRBD1. Germline CDR1 is MNHNY and CDR2 is SVGAGI (reference sequence). Trimming at V came to 0 bases and at J to 14 bases, leaving 1 base not matched to a gene. The CDR3 has 12 residues. DNA of the CDR3: TGTGCCAGCAGTTACTCGACAGGGTCCCTCCACTTT. It is translated as CASSYSTGSLHF.

The sample holds a few counts of this clone. The V call is TRBV11-2, the J call TRBJ2-3; 9 nucleotides line up with TRBD2. The CDR3 has 15 amino acids. Germline CDR1 is SGHAT and CDR2 is FQNNGV. With V trimmed by 4 bases and J by 1 base, 3 bases remained unmatched. The CDR3, as DNA: TGTGCCAGCAGCTCCTTAGCGGGGGGCACAGATACGCAGTATTTT. Its protein product is CASSSLAGGTDTQYF.

This clone was detected only a few times. CDR3 protein: CASSLAGTSGVDTQYF. The CDR3 nucleotides read TGCGCCAGCAGCTTGGCCGGGACTAGCGGGGTTGATACGCAGTATTTT. This sequence joins TRBV5-1 and TRBJ2-3; 13 nucleotides match TRBD2. The CDR3 extends over 16 amino acids. V lost 0 bases to trimming and J lost 6 bases; unmatched junction nucleotides: 4. Looked up from germline, CDR1 is SGHRS and CDR2 is YFSETQ.

V and J are TRBV6-5 and TRBJ2-3; 8 bases match TRBD2. Germline-derived CDR1 and CDR2 are MNHEY and SVGAGI. The CDR3 contains 16 residues. The V segment lost 0 bases and the J segment 4 bases; nucleotides outside the gene matches: 6. In DNA form, the CDR3 reads TGTGCCAGCAGTTACTCGGCGGGGGGCCTCCCAGATACGCAGTATTTT. It codes for CASSYSAGGLPDTQYF.

The gene calls are TRBV29-1 and TRBJ2-7, with 8 positions matching TRBD1. Per germline, CDR1 SQVTM and CDR2 ANQGSEA. The V segment lost 6 bases and the J segment 6 bases; nucleotides outside the gene matches: 7. This CDR3 spans 12 amino acids. The CDR3 DNA sequence: TGCAGCGTCAGGGGGCATGAATTCGAGCAGTACTTC. Its translation is CSVRGHEFEQYF.

This clone was detected a few times. The same CDR3 can be traced to other DNA sequences in this sample. The chain recombines TRBV28 with TRBJ2-5; unclear D gene. Germline-derived CDR1 and CDR2 are MDHEN and SYDVKM. Deletions cut 4 bases from V and 3 bases from J, with 3 bases between. The length of the CDR3 is 11 residues. CDR3 sequence: CASSSEETQYF. The CDR3 DNA is TGTGCCAGCAGTTCCGAAGAGACCCAGTACTTC.